The T cell receptor beta chain described here comes from a study of Ad26.COV2.S vaccination and SARS-CoV-2 variants. Across the study: Donor participated within the Ad26.COV2.S arm of the COV1001 trial. Recipients of Ad26.COV2.S got it intramuscularly, once or twice 56 days apart. Study-wide results and caveats: Spike-specific responses of CD8+ and CD4+ T cells were reported to display substantial breadth after vaccination.

Treatment in this sample: approximately 18 received Ad26.COV2.S at low or high dose, single or two shots; about 5 received placebo; per-sample allocation not given. All samples were drawn on day 63, counting from the first vaccine or placebo injection. The method was immunoSEQ multiplex PCR; TCRdb's version includes in-frame clones alone and lacks a portion of them. The sample holds 350,000 to 500,000 clones, less than 95% seen once. The table lists this clone with a count of one. Its antigen is undetermined. Source: peripheral blood, taken in a trial of Ad26.COV2.S vaccine versus placebo. The clonotype was recovered from a person aged 18-60 years who received the Ad26.COV2.S COVID-19 vaccine or a placebo.

The CDR3 region is CASSLDSIYGYTF. The DNA of the CDR3 is TGTGCCAGCAGTTTGGACAGCATTTATGGCTACACCTTC. The V and J genes are TRBV7-2 and TRBJ1-2, with D tentatively TRBD1 (6 bases). The CDR3 has 13 residues. Germline V lookup: CDR1 SGHTA, CDR2 FQGNSA. Between the trimmed V and J ends, which lost 6 bases and 5 bases, there was a span of 13 bases. Drawing the rest from reference TRBV7-2 and TRBJ1-2, the complete variable domain is GAGVSQSPSNKVTEKGKDVELRCDPISGHTALYWYRQSLGQGLEFLIYFQGNSAPDKSGLPSDRFSAERTGGSVSTLTIQRTQQEDSAVYLCASSLDSIYGYTFGSGTRLTVV.